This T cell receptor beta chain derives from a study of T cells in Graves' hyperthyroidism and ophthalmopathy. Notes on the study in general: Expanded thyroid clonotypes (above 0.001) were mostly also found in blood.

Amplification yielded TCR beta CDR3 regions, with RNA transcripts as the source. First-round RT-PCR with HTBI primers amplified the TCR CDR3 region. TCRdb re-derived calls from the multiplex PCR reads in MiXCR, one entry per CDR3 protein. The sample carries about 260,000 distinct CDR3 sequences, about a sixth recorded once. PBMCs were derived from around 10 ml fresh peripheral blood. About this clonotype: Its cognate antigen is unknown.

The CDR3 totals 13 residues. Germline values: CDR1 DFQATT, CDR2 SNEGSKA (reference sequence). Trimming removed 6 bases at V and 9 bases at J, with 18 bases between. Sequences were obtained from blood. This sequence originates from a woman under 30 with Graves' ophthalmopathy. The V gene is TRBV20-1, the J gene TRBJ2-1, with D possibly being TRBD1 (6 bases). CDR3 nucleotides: TGCAGTGCCCAGGGGCGGAGTTCGAGTGAGCAGTTCTTC. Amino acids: CSAQGRSSSEQFF.